Described below is a single T cell receptor beta chain sequence and its context. What it binds is unknown. Patients were excluded for autoimmune disease history or systemic immunosuppression. Generated by immunoSEQ multiplex PCR, the TCRdb table keeps only in-frame clones and is missing some. This repertoire shows 40,000 to 50,000 clones, about 86% found once; its top ten account for 12%. The data originate from a study of OX40 agonist ivuxolimab in advanced cancers. Study at large: At doses from 0.01 to 10 mg/kg, patients were given intravenous ivuxolimab every 2 weeks. Previous treatment with anti-PD-1, anti-PD-L1 or anti-CTLA-4 therapy was allowed; 35% to 50% had received some.

Trimming cost V 3 bases and J 0 bases, with 7 bases left between them. The CDR3 is 14 amino acids. Germline V lookup: CDR1 SGDLS, CDR2 YYNGEE. General study findings and limits: Circulating CD4+ and CD8+ T cells showed clonal expansion by week 6 at 0.1 to 3.0 mg/kg.

Sequencing used CD4+ or CD8+ T cells sorted from blood, obtained in a trial of the OX40 agonist ivuxolimab. The chain uses TRBV9 and TRBJ1-5; D unclear. The TCR comes from an adult with an advanced solid tumor such as melanoma, head and neck, liver or kidney cancer. DNA for the CDR3: TGTGCCAGCAGCGACGGGGATAGCAATCAGCCCCAGCATTTT. Its protein product is CASSDGDSNQPQHF.